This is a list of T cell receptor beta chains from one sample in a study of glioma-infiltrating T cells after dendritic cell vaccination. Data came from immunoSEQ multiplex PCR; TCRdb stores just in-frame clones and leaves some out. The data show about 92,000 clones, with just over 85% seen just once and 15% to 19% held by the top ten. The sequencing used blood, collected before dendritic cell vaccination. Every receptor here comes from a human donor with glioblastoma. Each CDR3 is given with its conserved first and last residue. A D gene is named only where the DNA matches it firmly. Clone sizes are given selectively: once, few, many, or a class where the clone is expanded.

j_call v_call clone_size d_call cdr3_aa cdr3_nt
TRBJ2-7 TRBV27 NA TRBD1 CASNRGQRSEIREQYF TGTGCCAGCAACAGGGGGCAGAGGTCAGAAATTCGCGAGCAGTACTTC
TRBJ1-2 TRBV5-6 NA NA CASSRGASYGYTF TGTGCCAGCAGCCGGGGGGCTTCCTATGGCTACACCTTC
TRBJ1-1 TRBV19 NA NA CASSISGQANTEAFF TGTGCCAGTAGTATTTCGGGACAAGCGAACACTGAAGCTTTCTTT
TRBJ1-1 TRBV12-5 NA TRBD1 CASATTGGITEAFF TGTGCTAGTGCCACGACAGGGGGCATCACTGAAGCTTTCTTT
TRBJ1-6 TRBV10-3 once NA CAIKGNKNNSPLHF TGTGCCATCAAGGGGAATAAGAATAATTCACCCCTCCACTTT
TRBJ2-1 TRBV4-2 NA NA CASSQAQDSSYNEQFF TGTGCCAGCAGCCAAGCCCAGGATTCCTCCTACAATGAGCAGTTCTTC
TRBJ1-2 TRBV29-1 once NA CSPGRDYGYTF TGCAGTCCCGGGAGGGACTATGGCTACACCTTC
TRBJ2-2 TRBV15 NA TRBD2 CATSTSSGDAGELFF TGTGCCACCAGCACTTCAAGCGGGGACGCCGGGGAGCTGTTTTTT
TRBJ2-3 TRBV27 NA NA CASRREQGSTDTQYF TGTGCCAGCAGACGGGAACAGGGAAGCACAGATACGCAGTATTTT
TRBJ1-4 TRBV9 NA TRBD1 CASSRQGADEKLFF TGTGCCAGCAGCAGACAGGGTGCGGATGAAAAACTGTTTTTT
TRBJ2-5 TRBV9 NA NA CASSVLSDRPQETQYF TGTGCCAGCAGCGTCCTCAGCGACAGGCCACAAGAGACCCAGTACTTC
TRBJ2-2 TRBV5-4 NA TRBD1 CASSIQGSGELFF TGTGCCAGCAGCATACAGGGGTCCGGGGAGCTGTTTTTT
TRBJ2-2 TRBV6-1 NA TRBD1 CASTPQGATGELFF TGTGCCAGCACCCCCCAGGGGGCCACCGGGGAGCTGTTTTTT
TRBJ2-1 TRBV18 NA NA CASSVEQGQQFF TGTGCCAGCTCAGTGGAACAGGGTCAGCAGTTCTTC
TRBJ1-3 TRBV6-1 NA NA CASSEGWGGAGNTIYF TGTGCCAGCAGTGAAGGATGGGGAGGGGCTGGAAACACCATATATTTT
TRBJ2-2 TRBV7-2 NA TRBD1 CASMLQGATGELFF TGTGCCAGCATGCTCCAGGGGGCGACCGGGGAGCTGTTTTTT
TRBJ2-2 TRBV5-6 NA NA CASSLRGNAGELFF TGTGCCAGCAGCTTGAGAGGGAACGCCGGGGAGCTGTTTTTT
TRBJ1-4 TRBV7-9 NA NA CASSSPGVLGPEKLFF TGTGCCAGCAGCTCTCCAGGGGTTTTGGGCCCTGAAAAACTGTTTTTT
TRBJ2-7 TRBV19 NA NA CASTPTDSYEQYF TGTGCCAGTACCCCGACAGACTCCTACGAGCAGTACTTC
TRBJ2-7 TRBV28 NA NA CASTETQLYEQYF TGTGCCAGCACAGAGACACAGCTCTACGAGCAGTACTTC
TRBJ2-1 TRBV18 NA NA CASSPLGSGRAYNEQFF TGTGCCAGCTCACCCCTCGGTAGCGGACGTGCCTACAATGAGCAGTTCTTC
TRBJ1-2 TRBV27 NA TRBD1 CASSLGQGDYGYTF TGTGCCAGCAGTTTAGGACAGGGGGACTATGGCTACACCTTC
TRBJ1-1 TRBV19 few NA CASSAYTGTEAFF TGTGCCAGTAGCGCTTATACGGGCACTGAAGCTTTCTTT
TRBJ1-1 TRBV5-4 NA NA CASSWSRAPEAFF TGTGCCAGCAGCTGGTCCAGGGCCCCTGAAGCTTTCTTT
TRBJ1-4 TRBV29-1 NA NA CSVEPLRSEKLFF TGCAGCGTTGAACCGTTGCGGAGTGAAAAACTGTTTTTT
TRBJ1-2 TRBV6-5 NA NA CASSRDLFYGYTF TGTGCCAGCAGTCGCGATCTGTTCTATGGCTACACCTTC
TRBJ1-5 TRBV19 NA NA CASSIERGTKVFGNQPQHF TGTGCCAGTAGTATAGAGAGAGGAACGAAAGTCTTTGGCAATCAGCCCCAGCATTTT
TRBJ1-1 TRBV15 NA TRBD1 CATKGSGTVNTEAFF TGTGCCACCAAAGGGTCGGGGACAGTGAACACTGAAGCTTTCTTT
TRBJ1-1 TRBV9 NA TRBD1 CASRPQGALVRTEAFF TGTGCCAGCAGGCCACAGGGGGCGCTGGTGAGGACTGAAGCTTTCTTT
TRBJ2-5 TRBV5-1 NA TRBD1 CASSLGQGAEETQYF TGCGCCAGCAGCCTCGGACAGGGGGCGGAGGAGACCCAGTACTTC
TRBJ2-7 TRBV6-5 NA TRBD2 CASSKTSGAHYEQYF TGTGCCAGCAGTAAGACTAGCGGGGCACACTACGAGCAGTACTTC
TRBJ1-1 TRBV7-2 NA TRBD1 CASSFDRGFTEAFF TGTGCCAGCAGCTTCGACAGGGGATTCACTGAAGCTTTCTTT
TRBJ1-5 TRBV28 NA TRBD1 CAIPGQGNSNQPQHF TGTGCCATTCCGGGACAGGGAAATAGCAATCAGCCCCAGCATTTT
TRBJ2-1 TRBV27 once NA CASSLAIGGYEQFF TGTGCCAGCAGTCTAGCTATTGGGGGCTATGAGCAGTTCTTC
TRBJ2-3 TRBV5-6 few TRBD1 CASSQDRGDTQYF TGTGCCAGCAGTCAGGACAGGGGGGATACGCAGTATTTT
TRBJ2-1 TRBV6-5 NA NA CASSYESSYNEQFF TGTGCCAGCAGTTACGAGAGCTCCTACAATGAGCAGTTCTTC
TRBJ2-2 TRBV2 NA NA CASTGTRGELFF TGTGCCAGCACAGGGACTCGCGGGGAGCTGTTTTTT
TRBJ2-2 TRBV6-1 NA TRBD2 CASSARTSNTGELFF TGTGCCAGCAGTGCCCGGACTAGCAACACCGGGGAGCTGTTTTTT
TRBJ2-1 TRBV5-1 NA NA CASSLLVSSYNEQFF TGCGCCAGCAGCTTGCTGGTCAGCTCCTACAATGAGCAGTTCTTC
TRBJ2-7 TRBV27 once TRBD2 CASSLFAGGSEQYF TGTGCCAGCAGTCTGTTCGCGGGGGGGTCCGAGCAGTACTTC
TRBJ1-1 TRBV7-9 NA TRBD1 CASSLGTATEAFF TGTGCCAGCAGCTTGGGGACAGCCACTGAAGCTTTCTTT